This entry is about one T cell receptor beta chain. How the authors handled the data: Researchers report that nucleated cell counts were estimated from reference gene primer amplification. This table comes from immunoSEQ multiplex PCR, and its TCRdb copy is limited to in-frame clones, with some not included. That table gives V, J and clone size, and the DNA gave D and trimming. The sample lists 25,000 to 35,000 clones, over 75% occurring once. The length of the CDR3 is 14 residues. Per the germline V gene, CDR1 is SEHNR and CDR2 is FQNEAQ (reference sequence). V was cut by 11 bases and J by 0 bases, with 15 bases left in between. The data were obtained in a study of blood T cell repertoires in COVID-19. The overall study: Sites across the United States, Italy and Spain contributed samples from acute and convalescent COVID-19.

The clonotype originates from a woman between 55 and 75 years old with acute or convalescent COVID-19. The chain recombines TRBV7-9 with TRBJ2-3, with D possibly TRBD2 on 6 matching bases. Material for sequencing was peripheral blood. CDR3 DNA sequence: TGTGCCGGAGGGGCGGCCGTAAGCACAGATACGCAGTATTTT. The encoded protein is CAGGAAVSTDTQYF.